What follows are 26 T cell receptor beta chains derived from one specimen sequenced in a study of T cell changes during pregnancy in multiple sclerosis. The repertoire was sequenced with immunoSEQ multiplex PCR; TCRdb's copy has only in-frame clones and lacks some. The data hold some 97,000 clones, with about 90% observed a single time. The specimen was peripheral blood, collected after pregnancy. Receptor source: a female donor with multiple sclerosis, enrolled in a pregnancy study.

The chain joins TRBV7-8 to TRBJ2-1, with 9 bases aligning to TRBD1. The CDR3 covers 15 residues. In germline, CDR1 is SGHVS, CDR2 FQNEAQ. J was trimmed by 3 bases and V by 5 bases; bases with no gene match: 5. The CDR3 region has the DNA TGTGCCAGCAGCGGCCGGGACAGGGACTACAATGAGCAGTTCTTC. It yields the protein CASSGRDRDYNEQFF. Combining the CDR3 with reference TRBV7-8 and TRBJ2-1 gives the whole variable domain GAGVSQSPRYKVAKRGQDVALRCDPISGHVSLFWYQQALGQGPEFLTYFQNEAQLDKSGLPSDRFFAERPEGSVSTLKIQRTQQEDSAVYLCASSGRDRDYNEQFFGPGTRLTVL.

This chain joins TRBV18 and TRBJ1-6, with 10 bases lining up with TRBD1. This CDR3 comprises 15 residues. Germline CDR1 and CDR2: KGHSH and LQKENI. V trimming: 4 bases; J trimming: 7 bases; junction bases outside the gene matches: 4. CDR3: CASSQRTGGNSPLHF. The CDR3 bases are TGTGCCAGCTCACAAAGGACAGGGGGAAATTCACCCCTCCACTTT.

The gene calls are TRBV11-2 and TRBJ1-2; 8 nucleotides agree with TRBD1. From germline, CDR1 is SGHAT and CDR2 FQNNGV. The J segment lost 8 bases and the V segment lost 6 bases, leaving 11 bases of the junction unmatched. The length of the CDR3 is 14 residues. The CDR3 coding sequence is TGTGCCAGCAGAATAACAGGGGGAGGTGGGGGCTACACCTTC. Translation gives CASRITGGGGGYTF.

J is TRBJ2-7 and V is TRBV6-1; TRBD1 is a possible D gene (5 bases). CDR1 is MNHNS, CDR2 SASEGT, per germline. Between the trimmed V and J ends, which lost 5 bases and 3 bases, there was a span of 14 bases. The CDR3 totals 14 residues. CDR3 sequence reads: CASSPRTSIYEQYF. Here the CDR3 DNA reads TGTGCCAGCAGTCCACGGACATCGATCTACGAGCAGTACTTC.

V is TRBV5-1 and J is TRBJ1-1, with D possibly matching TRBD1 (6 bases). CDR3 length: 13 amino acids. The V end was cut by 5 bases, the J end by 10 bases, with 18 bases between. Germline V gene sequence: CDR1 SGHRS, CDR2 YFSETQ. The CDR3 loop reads CASSPGAGIAAFF. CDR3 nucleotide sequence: TGCGCCAGCAGTCCAGGGGCAGGGATTGCAGCTTTCTTT.

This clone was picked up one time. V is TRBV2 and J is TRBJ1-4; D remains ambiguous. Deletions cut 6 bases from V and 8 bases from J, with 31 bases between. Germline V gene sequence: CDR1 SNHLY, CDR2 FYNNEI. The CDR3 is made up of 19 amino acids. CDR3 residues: CASRTRWRGSLVSEEKLFF. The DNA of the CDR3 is TGTGCCAGCAGGACCCGCTGGCGGGGTAGCCTTGTTTCCGAAGAAAAACTGTTTTTT.

The CDR3 region has the DNA TGTGCCAGCAGCTCGACTAGCGGGGCCAGAGAGACCCAGTACTTC. It is translated as CASSSTSGARETQYF. The rearrangement joins TRBV9 to TRBJ2-5; 11 positions agree with TRBD2. V lost 4 bases, J lost 4 bases, and 6 bases stayed unmatched. Per germline, CDR1 SGDLS and CDR2 YYNGEE. This CDR3 spans 15 amino acids.

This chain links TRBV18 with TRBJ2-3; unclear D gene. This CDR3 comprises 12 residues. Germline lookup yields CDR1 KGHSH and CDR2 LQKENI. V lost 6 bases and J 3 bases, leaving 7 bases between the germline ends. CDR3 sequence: CASSKSTDTQYF. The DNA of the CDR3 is TGTGCCAGCTCTAAATCTACAGATACGCAGTATTTT.

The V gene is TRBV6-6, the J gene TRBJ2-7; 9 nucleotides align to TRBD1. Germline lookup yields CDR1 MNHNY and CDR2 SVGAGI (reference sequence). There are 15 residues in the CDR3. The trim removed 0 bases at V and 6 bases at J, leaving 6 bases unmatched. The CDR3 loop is CASSYSGQGFGEQYF. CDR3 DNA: TGTGCCAGCAGTTACTCGGGACAGGGCTTTGGCGAGCAGTACTTC.

In nucleotides, the CDR3 is TGTGCCAGCAGCGCGGATTCTACTCGGGCACCCCTCCACTTT. Protein sequence: CASSADSTRAPLHF. The chain recombines TRBV7-2 with TRBJ1-6; D is ambiguous. Looked up from germline, CDR1 is SGHTA and CDR2 is FQGNSA. The germline V and J ends were trimmed by 5 bases and 11 bases, with 16 bases remaining between them. CDR3 length equals 14 residues.

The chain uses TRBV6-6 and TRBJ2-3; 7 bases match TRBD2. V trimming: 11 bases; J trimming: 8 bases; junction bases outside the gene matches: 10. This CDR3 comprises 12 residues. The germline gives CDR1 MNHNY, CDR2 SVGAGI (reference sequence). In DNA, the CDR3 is TGTGCCGGGGGGGGGTTCAAGGGTACGCAGTATTTT. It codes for CAGGGFKGTQYF.

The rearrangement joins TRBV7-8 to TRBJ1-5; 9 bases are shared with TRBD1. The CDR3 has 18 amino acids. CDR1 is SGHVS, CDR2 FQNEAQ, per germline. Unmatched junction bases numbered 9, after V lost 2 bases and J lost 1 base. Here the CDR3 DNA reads TGTGCCAGCAGCTTACAATCCACAGGGGGCGGGAGCAATCAGCCCCAGCATTTT. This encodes CASSLQSTGGGSNQPQHF. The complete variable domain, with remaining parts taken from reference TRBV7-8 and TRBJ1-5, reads GAGVSQSPRYKVAKRGQDVALRCDPISGHVSLFWYQQALGQGPEFLTYFQNEAQLDKSGLPSDRFFAERPEGSVSTLKIQRTQQEDSAVYLCASSLQSTGGGSNQPQHFGDGTRLSIL.

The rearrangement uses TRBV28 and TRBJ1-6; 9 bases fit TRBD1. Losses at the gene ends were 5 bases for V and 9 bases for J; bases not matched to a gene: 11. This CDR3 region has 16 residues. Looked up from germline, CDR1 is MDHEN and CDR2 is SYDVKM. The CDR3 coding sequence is TGTGCCAGCAGTCGGGGACAGGGAAGTTTCGGTTCACCCCTCCACTTT. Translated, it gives CASSRGQGSFGSPLHF. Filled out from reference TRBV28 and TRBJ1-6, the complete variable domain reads DVKVTQSSRYLVKRTGEKVFLECVQDMDHENMFWYRQDPGLGLRLIYFSYDVKMKEKGDIPEGYSVSREKKERFSLILESASTNQTSMYLCASSRGQGSFGSPLHFGNGTRLTVT.

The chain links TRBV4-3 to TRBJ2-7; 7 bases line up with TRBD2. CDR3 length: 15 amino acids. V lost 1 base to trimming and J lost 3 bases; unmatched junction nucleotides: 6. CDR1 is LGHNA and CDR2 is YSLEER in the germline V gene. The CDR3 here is CASSQALATIYEQYF. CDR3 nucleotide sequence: TGCGCCAGCAGCCAAGCACTAGCGACTATCTACGAGCAGTACTTC.

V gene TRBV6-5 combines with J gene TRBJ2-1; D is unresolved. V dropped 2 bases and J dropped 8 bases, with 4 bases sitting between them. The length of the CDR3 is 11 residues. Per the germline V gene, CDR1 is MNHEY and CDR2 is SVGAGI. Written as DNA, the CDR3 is TGTGCCAGCAGTTACGGGCATGAGCAGTTCTTC. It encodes CASSYGHEQFF.

In nucleotides, the CDR3 is TGTGCCAGCAGCCACCGCCCCGGGTACGAGCAGTACTTC. Its protein product is CASSHRPGYEQYF. The rearrangement uses TRBV14 and TRBJ2-7, with no clear D. The germline gives CDR1 SGHDN, CDR2 FVKESK. The ends were cut back, 3 bases at V and 4 bases at J, with 10 bases in the middle. The CDR3 has 13 amino acids.

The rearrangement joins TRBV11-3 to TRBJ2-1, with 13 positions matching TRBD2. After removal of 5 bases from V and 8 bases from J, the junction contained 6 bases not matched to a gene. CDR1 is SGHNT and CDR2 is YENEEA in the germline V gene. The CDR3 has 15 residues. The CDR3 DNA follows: TGTGCCAGCAGCCAACTAGCGGGAGGGATGTATGAGCAGTTCTTC. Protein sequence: CASSQLAGGMYEQFF. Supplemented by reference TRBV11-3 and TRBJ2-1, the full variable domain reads EAGVVQSPRYKIIEKKQPVAFWCNPISGHNTLYWYLQNLGQGPELLIRYENEEAVDDSQLPKDRFSAERLKGVDSTLKIQPAELGDSAVYLCASSQLAGGMYEQFFGPGTRLTVL.

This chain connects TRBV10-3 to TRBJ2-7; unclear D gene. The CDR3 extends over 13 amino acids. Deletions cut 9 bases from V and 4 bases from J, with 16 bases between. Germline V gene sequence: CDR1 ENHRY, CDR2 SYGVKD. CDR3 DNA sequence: TGTGCCATAAGAAGGCCGGAGATATACGAGCAGTACTTC. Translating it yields CAIRRPEIYEQYF.

Written as DNA, the CDR3 is TGCGCCAGCAGCCAAACAACAAACACTGAAGCTTTCTTT. This gives the protein CASSQTTNTEAFF. The chain joins TRBV4-1 to TRBJ1-1; no clear D gene. Germline-derived CDR1 and CDR2 are MGHRA and YSYEKL. V was shortened by 2 bases and J by 2 bases, with 6 bases between the two germline ends. The CDR3 length is 13 residues.

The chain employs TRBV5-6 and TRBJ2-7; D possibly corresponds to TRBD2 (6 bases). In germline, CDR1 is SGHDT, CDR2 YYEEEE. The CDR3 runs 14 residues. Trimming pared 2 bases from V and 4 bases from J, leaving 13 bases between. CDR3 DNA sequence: TGTGCCAGCAGCTTTATGGTTAGCGGATACGAGCAGTACTTC. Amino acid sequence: CASSFMVSGYEQYF.

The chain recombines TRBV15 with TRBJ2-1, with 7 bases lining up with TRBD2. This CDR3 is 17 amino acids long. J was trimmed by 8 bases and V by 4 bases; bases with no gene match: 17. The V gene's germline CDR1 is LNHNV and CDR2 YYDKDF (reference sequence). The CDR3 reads CATSIVRLAGVGDEQFF. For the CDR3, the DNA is TGTGCCACCAGCATCGTACGTCTCGCGGGGGTTGGGGATGAGCAGTTCTTC.

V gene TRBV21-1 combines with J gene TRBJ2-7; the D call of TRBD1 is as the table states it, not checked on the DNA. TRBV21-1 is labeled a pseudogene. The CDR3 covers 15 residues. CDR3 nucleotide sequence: TGTGCCAGCAGCACGCCGGGACAGGGTATCTACGAGCAGTACTTC. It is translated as CASSTPGQGIYEQYF.

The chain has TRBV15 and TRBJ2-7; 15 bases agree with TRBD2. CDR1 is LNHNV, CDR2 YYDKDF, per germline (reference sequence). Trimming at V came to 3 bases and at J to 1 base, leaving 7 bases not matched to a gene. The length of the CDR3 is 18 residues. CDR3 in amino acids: CATSRPGLAGGRSYEQYF. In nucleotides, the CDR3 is TGTGCCACCAGCAGGCCCGGACTAGCGGGAGGGAGATCCTACGAGCAGTACTTC.

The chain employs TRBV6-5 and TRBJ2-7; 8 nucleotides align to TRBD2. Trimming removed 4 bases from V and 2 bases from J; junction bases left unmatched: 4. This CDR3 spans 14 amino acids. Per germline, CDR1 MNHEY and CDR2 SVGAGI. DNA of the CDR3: TGTGCCAGCAGTTCCGGGGGGGGAACCTACGAGCAGTACTTC. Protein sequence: CASSSGGGTYEQYF.

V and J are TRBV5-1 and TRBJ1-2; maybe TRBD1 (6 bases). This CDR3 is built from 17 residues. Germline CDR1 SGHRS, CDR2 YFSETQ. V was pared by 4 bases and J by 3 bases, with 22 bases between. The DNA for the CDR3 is TGCGCCAGCAGCCCAGGATTACAGGGTGCCTTTTACTATGGCTACACCTTC. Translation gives CASSPGLQGAFYYGYTF.

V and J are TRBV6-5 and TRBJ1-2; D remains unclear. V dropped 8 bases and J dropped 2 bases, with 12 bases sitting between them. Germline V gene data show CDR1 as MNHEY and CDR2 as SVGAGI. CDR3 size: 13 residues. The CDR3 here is CASRGVWNYGYTF. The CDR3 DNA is TGTGCCAGCCGGGGAGTATGGAACTATGGCTACACCTTC.